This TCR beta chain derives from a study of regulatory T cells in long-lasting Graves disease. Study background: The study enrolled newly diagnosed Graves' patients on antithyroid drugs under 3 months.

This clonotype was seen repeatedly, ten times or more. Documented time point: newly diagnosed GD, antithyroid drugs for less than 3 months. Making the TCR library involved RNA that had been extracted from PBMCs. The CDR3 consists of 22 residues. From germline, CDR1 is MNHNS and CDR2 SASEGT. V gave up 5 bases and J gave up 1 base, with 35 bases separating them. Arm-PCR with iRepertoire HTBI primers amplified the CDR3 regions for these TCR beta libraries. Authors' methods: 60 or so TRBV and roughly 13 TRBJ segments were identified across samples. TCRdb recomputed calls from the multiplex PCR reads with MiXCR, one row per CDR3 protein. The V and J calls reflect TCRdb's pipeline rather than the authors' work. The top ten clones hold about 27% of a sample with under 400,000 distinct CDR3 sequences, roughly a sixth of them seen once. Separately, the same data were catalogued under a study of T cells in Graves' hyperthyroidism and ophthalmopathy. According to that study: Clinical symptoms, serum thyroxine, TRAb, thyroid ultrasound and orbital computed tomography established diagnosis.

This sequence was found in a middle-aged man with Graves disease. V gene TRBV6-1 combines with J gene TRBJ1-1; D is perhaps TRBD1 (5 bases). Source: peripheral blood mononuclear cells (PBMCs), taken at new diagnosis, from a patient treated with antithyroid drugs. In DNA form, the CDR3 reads TGTGCCAGCAGTACCCCACCATGGGGGGACCGGACGGCCTCGGTTACGAACACTGAAGCTTTCTTT. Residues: CASSTPPWGDRTASVTNTEAFF.